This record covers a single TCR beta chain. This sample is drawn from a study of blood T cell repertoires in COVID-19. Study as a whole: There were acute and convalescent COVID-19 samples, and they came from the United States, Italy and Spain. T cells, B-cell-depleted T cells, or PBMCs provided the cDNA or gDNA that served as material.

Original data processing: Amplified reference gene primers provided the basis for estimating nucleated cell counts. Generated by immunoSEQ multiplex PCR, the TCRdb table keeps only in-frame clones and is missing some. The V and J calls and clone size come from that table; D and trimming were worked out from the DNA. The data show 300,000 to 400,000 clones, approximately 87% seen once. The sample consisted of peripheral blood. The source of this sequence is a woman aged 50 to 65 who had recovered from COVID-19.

The CDR3 DNA reads as TGCGCCAGCAGCTTGGTAGGAGGGATCACCGGGGAGCTGTTTTTT. It codes for CASSLVGGITGELFF. The rearrangement joins TRBV5-1 to TRBJ2-2; D perhaps matches TRBD2 (6 bases). Deletions cut 0 bases from V and 4 bases from J, with 10 bases between. CDR1 SGHRS and CDR2 YFSETQ come from the germline V gene. The length of the CDR3 is 15 residues. Full variable domain (remainder filled in from reference TRBV5-1 and TRBJ2-2): KAGVTQTPRYLIKTRGQQVTLSCSPISGHRSVSWYQQTPGQGLQFLFEYFSETQRNKGNFPGRFSGRQFSNSRSEMNVSTLELGDSALYLCASSLVGGITGELFFGEGSRLTVL.